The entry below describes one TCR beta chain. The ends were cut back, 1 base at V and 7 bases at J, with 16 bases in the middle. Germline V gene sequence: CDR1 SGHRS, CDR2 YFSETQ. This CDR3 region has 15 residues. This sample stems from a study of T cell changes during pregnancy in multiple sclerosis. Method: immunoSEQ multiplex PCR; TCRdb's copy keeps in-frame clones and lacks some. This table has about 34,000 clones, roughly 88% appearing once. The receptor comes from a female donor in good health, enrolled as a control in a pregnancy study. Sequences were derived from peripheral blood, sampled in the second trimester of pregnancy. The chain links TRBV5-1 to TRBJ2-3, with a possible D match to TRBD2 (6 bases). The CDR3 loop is CASSLYEGAGNTQYF. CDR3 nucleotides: TGCGCCAGCAGCTTGTACGAAGGGGCGGGAAATACGCAGTATTTT.